These 21 T cell receptor beta chains originate from one sample sequenced in a study of technical replicates of blood from a handful of donors. Profiled with immunoSEQ multiplex PCR; TCRdb holds only in-frame clones, not every one. This sample has about 82,000 clones; approximately 96% occur once, and the top ten carry more than 0.35%. The sequenced sample consisted of T cells isolated from PBMCs. These TCRs come from a human donor in good health.

This clone was found once. The rearrangement links TRBV9 to TRBJ2-5; 13 nucleotides line up with TRBD2. The CDR3 contains 14 residues. Germline CDR1 reads SGDLS; CDR2 reads YYNGEE. The V and J ends lost 3 bases and 4 bases, in that order; junction bases with no gene match: 0. CDR3 in DNA: TGTGCCAGCAGCGGGACTAGCGGGGGAGAGACCCAGTACTTC. Residues: CASSGTSGGETQYF.

This chain uses TRBV6-1 with TRBJ2-5; weak D call: TRBD1 (6 bases). This CDR3 region has 14 residues. Germline assignment: CDR1 MNHNS and CDR2 SASEGT. Trimming pared 4 bases from V and 4 bases from J, leaving 13 bases between. CDR3 in amino acids: CASSVWTVGETQYF. The CDR3 region has the DNA TGTGCCAGCAGTGTGTGGACAGTAGGAGAGACCCAGTACTTC.

The chain is built from TRBV27 and TRBJ2-7; the D gene is possibly TRBD1 (6 bases). The germline gives CDR1 MNHEY, CDR2 SMNVEV (reference sequence). V lost 4 bases and J 5 bases, leaving 12 bases between the germline ends. The CDR3 has 13 residues. Written as DNA, the CDR3 is TGTGCCAGCAGTTACCTCAGGGGTCACGAGCAGTACTTC. This codes for CASSYLRGHEQYF.

This chain uses TRBV9 with TRBJ2-1; 8 bases align to TRBD2. Germline V CDR1 and CDR2: SGDLS, YYNGEE. With V trimmed by 4 bases and J by 2 bases, 8 bases remained unmatched. This CDR3 has 16 residues. In DNA form, the CDR3 reads TGTGCCAGCAGCTTCAGACTTAGCGGGACCTACAATGAGCAGTTCTTC. Translation gives CASSFRLSGTYNEQFF.

The V gene is TRBV10-3, the J gene TRBJ2-7; TRBD2 matches at 12 bases. The V gene's germline CDR1 is ENHRY and CDR2 SYGVKD. V was clipped by 10 bases and J by 3 bases; unmatched bases: 10. The CDR3 sequence is 15 residues long. CDR3 amino acids: CATYPGTSGLYEQYF. The CDR3 nucleotides are TGTGCCACCTACCCCGGGACTAGCGGGCTCTACGAGCAGTACTTC.

The chain couples TRBV19 to TRBJ1-5; TRBD1 might be the D (6 bases). V lost 4 bases, J lost 0 bases, and 13 bases lay in between. This CDR3 has 16 amino acids. CDR1 and CDR2 from the germline V gene are LNHDA and SQIVND (reference sequence). CDR3 region: CASSKQGEGSNQPQHF. In nucleotides, the CDR3 is TGTGCCAGTAGTAAACAGGGAGAGGGTAGCAATCAGCCCCAGCATTTT.

This chain uses TRBV11-3 with TRBJ2-1; D might be TRBD2 (5 bases). The CDR3 is made up of 16 amino acids. Germline CDR1 and CDR2: SGHNT and YENEEA. The V gene lost 0 bases and the J gene lost 0 bases, with 9 bases spanning the gap. The CDR3 is CASSLEGGNSYNEQFF. The CDR3 DNA reads as TGTGCCAGCAGCTTAGAAGGAGGTAACTCCTACAATGAGCAGTTCTTC.

This rearrangement joins TRBV27 to TRBJ2-1; maybe TRBD2 (5 bases). The CDR3 length is 16 residues. Germline CDR1 is MNHEY and CDR2 is SMNVEV (reference sequence). The V gene lost 3 bases and the J gene lost 2 bases, with 14 bases spanning the gap. DNA of the CDR3: TGTGCCAGCAGTTTGGGAGCCGCGGTGACCTACAATGAGCAGTTCTTC. It yields the protein CASSLGAAVTYNEQFF.

This clone occurred once. The chain recombines TRBV30 with TRBJ2-2; 13 bases are a match to TRBD2. In germline, CDR1 is GTSNPN, CDR2 SVGIG (reference sequence). The junction had 13 bases not matched to a gene; V was cut back by 3 bases and J by 3 bases. The CDR3 is 19 residues long. The CDR3 DNA is TGTGCCTGGAGAGTCCCGGGACTAGCGGGACTACCGGACACCGGGGAGCTGTTTTTT. This translates into CAWRVPGLAGLPDTGELFF.

This CDR3 reads CASSPDREIYEQYF. CDR3 sequence (DNA): TGTGCCAGCAGTCCGGACAGGGAGATCTACGAGCAGTACTTC. V gene TRBV6-5 combines with J gene TRBJ2-7, with TRBD1 identical over 8 bases. Germline V gives CDR1 MNHEY, CDR2 SVGAGI. Trimming removed 5 bases from V and 3 bases from J; junction bases left unmatched: 6. This CDR3 region has 14 residues.

The genes are TRBV4-2 and TRBJ2-3; TRBD2 aligns across 9 bases. The CDR3 spans 17 residues. Germline loops: CDR1 LGHNA, CDR2 YNFKEQ. V was pared by 3 bases and J by 2 bases, with 9 bases of the junction left unmatched. CDR3 in amino acids: CASSHNLAGVLTDTQYF. CDR3 DNA: TGTGCCAGCAGCCACAATTTAGCGGGAGTACTCACAGATACGCAGTATTTT.

This chain uses TRBV5-6 with TRBJ1-2; D may be TRBD1 (5 bases). The CDR3 contains 15 residues. V was shortened by 5 bases and J by 6 bases, with 20 bases between the two germline ends. The V gene's germline CDR1 is SGHDT and CDR2 YYEEEE. CDR3 DNA sequence: TGTGCCAGCAGATCCCTCGTCGGGGGGGTGGATGGCTACACCTTC. Translation gives CASRSLVGGVDGYTF. Combining the CDR3 with reference TRBV5-6 and TRBJ1-2 gives the whole variable domain DAGVTQSPTHLIKTRGQQVTLRCSPKSGHDTVSWYQQALGQGPQFIFQYYEEEERQRGNFPDRFSGHQFPNYSSELNVNALLLGDSALYLCASRSLVGGVDGYTFGSGTRLTVV.

This sequence joins TRBV27 and TRBJ1-2, with D tentatively TRBD1 (5 bases). From germline, CDR1 is MNHEY and CDR2 SMNVEV (reference sequence). V shed 4 bases and J shed 0 bases, with 9 bases lying between them. This CDR3 comprises 14 residues. The CDR3 region has the DNA TGTGCCAGCAGTTATTCCAGGGCTAACTATGGCTACACCTTC. Protein product: CASSYSRANYGYTF.

This CDR3 is CASSQTGSSYNEQFF. The CDR3 nucleotides are TGTGCCAGCTCCCAGACAGGGAGCTCCTACAATGAGCAGTTCTTC. V gene TRBV9 combines with J gene TRBJ2-1; TRBD1 agrees at 7 bases. Trimming took 7 bases from V and 0 from J; bases not matched to a gene: 7. Germline V gene sequence: CDR1 SGDLS, CDR2 YYNGEE. The CDR3 is 15 amino acids.

The chain employs TRBV29-1 and TRBJ1-2, with D unclear. Germline values: CDR1 SQVTM, CDR2 ANQGSEA. Trimming cost V 1 base and J 4 bases, with 13 bases left between them. The CDR3 is 14 amino acids. The CDR3 DNA is TGCAGCGTTGAAGTTGGGCGGGGAAGCTATGGCTACACCTTC. Protein sequence: CSVEVGRGSYGYTF.

This sequence joins TRBV7-9 and TRBJ1-1; 7 positions match TRBD1. The junction had 9 bases not matched to a gene; V was cut back by 5 bases and J by 3 bases. The CDR3 runs to 15 residues. The V gene's germline CDR1 is SEHNR and CDR2 FQNEAQ (reference sequence). The CDR3 region is CASSLPTGRDTEAFF. The CDR3 DNA is TGTGCCAGCAGCCTCCCGACAGGGCGAGACACTGAAGCTTTCTTT.

This chain joins TRBV5-6 and TRBJ2-5, with D perhaps matching TRBD1 (5 bases). This CDR3 region has 14 residues. Germline V gene lookup returns CDR1 SGHDT and CDR2 YYEEEE. The V and J ends lost 3 bases and 1 base respectively, with 10 bases between them. For the CDR3, the DNA is TGTGCCAGCAGCTCCCCGACAGCCCAAGAGACCCAGTACTTC. Amino acid sequence: CASSSPTAQETQYF.

The DNA for the CDR3 is TGTGCCAGCAGCTTAATCTTGGGACTAGGAGAGACCCAGTACTTC. This translates into CASSLILGLGETQYF. The J gene is TRBJ2-5, the V gene TRBV11-2; TRBD2 matches at 8 bases. The germline CDR1 and CDR2 sequences are SGHAT and FQNNGV. The CDR3 is 15 amino acids. V dropped 2 bases and J dropped 4; count of bases not matched to a gene: 6.

The V and J genes are TRBV5-1 and TRBJ2-7; TRBD2 aligns across 10 bases. With 1 base clipped from V and 1 base from J, the junction kept 8 bases outside the gene matches. Germline CDR1 SGHRS, CDR2 YFSETQ. The CDR3 is 17 residues long. CDR3 sequence (DNA): TGCGCCAGCAGCTTGAGTAGGACTAGCGGAGCTTCCTACGAGCAGTACTTC. Amino acid sequence: CASSLSRTSGASYEQYF.

The chain has TRBV19 and TRBJ1-1; 8 bases are a match to TRBD1. The CDR3 runs to 15 residues. Losses at the gene ends were 6 bases for V and 7 bases for J; bases not matched to a gene: 13. Germline-derived CDR1 and CDR2 are LNHDA and SQIVND (reference sequence). The CDR3 region is CASRWSETGVYEAFF. The CDR3 nucleotides are TGTGCCAGTAGGTGGTCCGAGACAGGGGTTTATGAAGCTTTCTTT.

This chain links TRBV15 with TRBJ1-4; 7 nucleotides agree with TRBD1. This CDR3 has 18 amino acids. CDR1 and CDR2 from the germline V gene are LNHNV and YYDKDF (reference sequence). V was pared by 1 base and J by 5 bases, with 13 bases of the junction left unmatched. The CDR3 loop reads CATSRVIGGRDRNEKLFF. The DNA of the CDR3 is TGTGCCACCAGCAGAGTTATAGGGGGCCGGGACCGCAATGAAAAACTGTTTTTT.